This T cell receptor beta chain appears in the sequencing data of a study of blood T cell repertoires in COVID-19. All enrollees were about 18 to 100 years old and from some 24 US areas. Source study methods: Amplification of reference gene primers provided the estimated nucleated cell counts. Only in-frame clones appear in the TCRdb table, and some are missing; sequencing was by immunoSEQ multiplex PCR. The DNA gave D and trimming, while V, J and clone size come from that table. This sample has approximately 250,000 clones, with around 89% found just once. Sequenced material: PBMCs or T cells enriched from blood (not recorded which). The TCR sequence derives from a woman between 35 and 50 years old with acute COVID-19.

The CDR3 is CASSPGAGSNPYNEQFF. For the CDR3, the DNA is TGTGCCAGCAGCCCCGGAGCGGGCTCTAATCCATACAATGAGCAGTTCTTC. V usage is TRBV7-7 and J usage is TRBJ2-1; D is perhaps TRBD2 (6 bases). The V gene lost 5 bases and the J gene lost 4 bases, with 21 bases spanning the gap. Germline V CDR1 and CDR2: SSHAT, FNYEAQ (reference sequence). CDR3 length: 17 residues.